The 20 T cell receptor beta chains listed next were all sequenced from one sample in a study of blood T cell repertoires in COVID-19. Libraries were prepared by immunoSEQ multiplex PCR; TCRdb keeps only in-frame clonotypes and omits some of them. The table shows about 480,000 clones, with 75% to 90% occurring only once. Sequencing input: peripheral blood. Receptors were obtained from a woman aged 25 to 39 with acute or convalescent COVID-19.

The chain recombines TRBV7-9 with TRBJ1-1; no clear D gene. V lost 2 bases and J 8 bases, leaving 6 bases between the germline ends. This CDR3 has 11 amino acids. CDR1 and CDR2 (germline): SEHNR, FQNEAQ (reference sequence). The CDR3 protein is CASSLSGEAFF. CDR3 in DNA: TGTGCCAGCAGCTTATCGGGGGAAGCTTTCTTT.

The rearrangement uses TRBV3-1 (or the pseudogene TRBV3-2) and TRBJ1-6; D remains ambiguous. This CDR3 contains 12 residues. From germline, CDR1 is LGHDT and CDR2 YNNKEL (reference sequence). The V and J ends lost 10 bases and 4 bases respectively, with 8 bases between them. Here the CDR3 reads CATGSYNSPLHF. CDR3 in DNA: TGTGCCACGGGTTCTTATAATTCACCCCTCCACTTT.

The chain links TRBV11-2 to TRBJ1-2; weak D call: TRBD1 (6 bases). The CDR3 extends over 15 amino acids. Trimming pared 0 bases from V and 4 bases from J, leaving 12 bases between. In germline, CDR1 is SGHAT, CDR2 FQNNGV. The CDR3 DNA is TGTGCCAGCAGCTTAGACCTACAGGGTGGCTATGGCTACACCTTC. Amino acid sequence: CASSLDLQGGYGYTF.

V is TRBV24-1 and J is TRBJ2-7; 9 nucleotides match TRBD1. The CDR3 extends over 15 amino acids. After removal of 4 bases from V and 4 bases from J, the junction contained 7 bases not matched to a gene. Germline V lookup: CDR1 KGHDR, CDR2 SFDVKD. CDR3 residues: CATSDSDRGTYEQYF. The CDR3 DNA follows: TGTGCCACCAGTGACTCCGACAGGGGGACTTACGAGCAGTACTTC.

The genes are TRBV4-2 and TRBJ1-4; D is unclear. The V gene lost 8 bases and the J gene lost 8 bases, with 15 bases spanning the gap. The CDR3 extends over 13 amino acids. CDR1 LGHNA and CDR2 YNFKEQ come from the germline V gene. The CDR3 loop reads CASASTGGEKLFF. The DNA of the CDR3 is TGTGCCAGCGCCTCCACGGGTGGAGAAAAACTGTTTTTT.

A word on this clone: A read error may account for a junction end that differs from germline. The CDR3 region has the DNA TGTGCCAGCAGTACGACAGGGTGGAACTCTGAAGCTTTCTTT. Its protein product is CASSTTGWNSEAFF. This sequence joins TRBV28 and TRBJ1-1; 7 bases are shared with TRBD1. CDR1 MDHEN and CDR2 SYDVKM come from the germline V gene. This CDR3 has 14 residues.

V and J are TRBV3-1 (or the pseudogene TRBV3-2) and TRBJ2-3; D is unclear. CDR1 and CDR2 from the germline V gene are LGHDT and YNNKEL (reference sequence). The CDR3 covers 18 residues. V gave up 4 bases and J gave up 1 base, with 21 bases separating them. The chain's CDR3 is CASSPTFLTGWGTDTQYF. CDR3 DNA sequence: TGTGCCAGCAGCCCCACGTTTCTGACTGGGTGGGGCACAGATACGCAGTATTTT.

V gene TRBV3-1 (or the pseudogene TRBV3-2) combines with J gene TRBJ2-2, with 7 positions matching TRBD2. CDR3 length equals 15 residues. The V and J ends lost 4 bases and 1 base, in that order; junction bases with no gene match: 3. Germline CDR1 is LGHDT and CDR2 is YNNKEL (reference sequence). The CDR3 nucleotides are TGTGCCAGCAGCCTTCGGACTAGGAACACCGGGGAGCTGTTTTTT. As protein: CASSLRTRNTGELFF.

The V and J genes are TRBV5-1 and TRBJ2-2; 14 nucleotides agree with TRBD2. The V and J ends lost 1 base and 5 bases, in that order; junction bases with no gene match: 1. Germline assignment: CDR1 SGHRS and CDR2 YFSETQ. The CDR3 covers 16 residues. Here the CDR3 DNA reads TGCGCCAGCAGCTTGAGGACTAGCGGGGGGACCGGGGAGCTGTTTTTT. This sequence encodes CASSLRTSGGTGELFF.

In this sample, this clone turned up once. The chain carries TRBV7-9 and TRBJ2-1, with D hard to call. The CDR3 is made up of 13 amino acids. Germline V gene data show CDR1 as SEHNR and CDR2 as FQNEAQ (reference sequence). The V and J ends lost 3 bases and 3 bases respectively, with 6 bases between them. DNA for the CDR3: TGTGCCAGCAGCTTTTCCGGCTACAATGAGCAGTTCTTC. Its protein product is CASSFSGYNEQFF.

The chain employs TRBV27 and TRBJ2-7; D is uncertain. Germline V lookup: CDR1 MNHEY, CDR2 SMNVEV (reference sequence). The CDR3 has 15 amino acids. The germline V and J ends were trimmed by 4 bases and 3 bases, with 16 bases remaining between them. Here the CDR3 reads CASSSLSGLLYEQYF. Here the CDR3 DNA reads TGTGCCAGCAGTTCCCTGTCCGGTCTCCTCTACGAGCAGTACTTC.

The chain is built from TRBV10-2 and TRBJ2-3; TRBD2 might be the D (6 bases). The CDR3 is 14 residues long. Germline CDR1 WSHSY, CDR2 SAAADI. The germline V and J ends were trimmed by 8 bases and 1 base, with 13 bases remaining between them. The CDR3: CASSGGPRTDTQYF. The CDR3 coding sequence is TGCGCCAGCTCCGGGGGACCCCGCACAGATACGCAGTATTTT.

The CDR3 bases are TGTGCCAGTAGGACACAGGGTATACTAGATCGGACTAATGAAAAACTGTTTTTT. This codes for CASRTQGILDRTNEKLFF. This chain connects TRBV19 to TRBJ1-4, with a possible D match to TRBD1 (6 bases). Germline loops: CDR1 LNHDA, CDR2 SQIVND (reference sequence). V was trimmed by 6 bases and J by 2 bases, leaving 22 bases between them. The CDR3 totals 18 residues.

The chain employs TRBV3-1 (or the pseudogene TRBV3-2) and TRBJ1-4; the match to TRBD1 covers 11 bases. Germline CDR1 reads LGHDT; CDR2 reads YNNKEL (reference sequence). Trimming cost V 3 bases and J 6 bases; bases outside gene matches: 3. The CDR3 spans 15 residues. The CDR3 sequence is CASSQGGQGDEKLFF. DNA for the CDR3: TGTGCCAGCAGCCAGGGGGGACAGGGGGATGAAAAACTGTTTTTT.

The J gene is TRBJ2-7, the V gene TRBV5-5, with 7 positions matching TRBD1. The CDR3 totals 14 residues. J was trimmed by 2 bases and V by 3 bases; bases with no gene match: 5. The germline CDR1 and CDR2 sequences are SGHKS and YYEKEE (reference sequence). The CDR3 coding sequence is TGTGCCAGCAGCTATACCGGGACAGCCTACGAGCAGTACTTC. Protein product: CASSYTGTAYEQYF.

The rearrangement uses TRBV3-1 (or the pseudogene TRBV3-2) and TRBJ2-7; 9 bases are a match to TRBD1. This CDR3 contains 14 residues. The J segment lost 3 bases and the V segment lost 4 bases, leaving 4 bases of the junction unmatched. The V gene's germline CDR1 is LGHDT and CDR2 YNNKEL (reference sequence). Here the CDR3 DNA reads TGTGCCAGCAGCCCCCCGGACAGGGGCTACGAGCAGTACTTC. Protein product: CASSPPDRGYEQYF.

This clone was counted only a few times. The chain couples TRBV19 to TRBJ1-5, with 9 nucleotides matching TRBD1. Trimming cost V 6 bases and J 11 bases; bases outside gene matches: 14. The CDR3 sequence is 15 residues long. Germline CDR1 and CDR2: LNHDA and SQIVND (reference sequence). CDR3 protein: CASRRGTGPLVAQHF. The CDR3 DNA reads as TGTGCCAGTAGGCGCGGGACAGGGCCGCTCGTGGCCCAGCATTTT.

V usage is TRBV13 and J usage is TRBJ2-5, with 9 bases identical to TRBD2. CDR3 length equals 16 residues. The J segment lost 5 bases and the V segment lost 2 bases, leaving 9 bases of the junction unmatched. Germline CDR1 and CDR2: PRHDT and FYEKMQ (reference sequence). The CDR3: CASSLRGGGAWETQYF. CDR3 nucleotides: TGTGCCAGCAGCTTACGAGGCGGGGGGGCATGGGAGACCCAGTACTTC.

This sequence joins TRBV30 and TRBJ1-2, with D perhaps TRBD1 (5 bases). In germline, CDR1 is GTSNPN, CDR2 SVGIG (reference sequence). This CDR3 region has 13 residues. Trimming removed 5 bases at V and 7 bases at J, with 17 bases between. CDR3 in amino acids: CAWGRRGDAGYTF. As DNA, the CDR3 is TGTGCCTGGGGGAGGCGGGGGGATGCTGGCTACACCTTC.

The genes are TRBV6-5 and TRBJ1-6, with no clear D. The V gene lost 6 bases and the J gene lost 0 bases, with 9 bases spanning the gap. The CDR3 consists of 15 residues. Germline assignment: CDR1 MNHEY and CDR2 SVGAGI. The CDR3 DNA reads TGTGCCAGCAGCCAACTTAGCTCCTATAATTCACCCCTCCACTTT. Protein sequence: CASSQLSSYNSPLHF.